Sequencing of this TCR beta chain was carried out in a study of blood T cell repertoires in COVID-19. Assay used: immunoSEQ multiplex PCR; TCRdb lists only in-frame clones, some missing. The sample comprises around 310,000 clones, about 93% of which are singletons, and approximately 7.5% rests with the top ten. The CDR3 is made up of 15 amino acids. Germline values: CDR1 SEHNR, CDR2 FQNEAQ (reference sequence). With 4 bases removed from V and 6 bases from J, the gap between germline ends came to 19 bases. This TCR was recovered from a woman aged 30 to 39 with COVID-19, enrolled during active disease. Sequencing was performed on peripheral blood. The chain is built from TRBV7-9 and TRBJ2-7, with a possible D match to TRBD2 (5 bases). The CDR3 here is CASSSELEGLREQYF. The CDR3 DNA follows: TGTGCCAGCAGCTCGGAACTAGAAGGTTTGCGCGAGCAGTACTTC.